This TCR beta chain was profiled in a study of T cell responses to AZD1222 COVID-19 vaccine. General study findings and limits: Two AZD1222 doses significantly raised spike-specific TCR breadth and depth over controls. The donors showed a predominance of white British ancestry and of females, with possible underestimation of clonal diversity.

Only in-frame clones appear in the TCRdb table, and some are missing; sequencing was by immunoSEQ multiplex PCR. The table lists around 100,000 clones, about 87% of them singletons. From germline, CDR1 is SEHNR and CDR2 FQNEAQ (reference sequence). The CDR3 totals 15 residues. J gave up 6 bases and V 3 bases, and 1 base lay outside the gene matches. In the case of this clone: Its antigen is unidentified.

This clonotype originated in an adult in good health. The sample was peripheral blood, taken on day 0 of AZD1222 vaccination. The gene calls are TRBV7-9 and TRBJ2-3; 15 positions match TRBD2. Here the CDR3 reads CASSLGLAGGDTQYF. The DNA for the CDR3 is TGTGCCAGCAGCTTGGGACTAGCGGGGGGCGATACGCAGTATTTT.